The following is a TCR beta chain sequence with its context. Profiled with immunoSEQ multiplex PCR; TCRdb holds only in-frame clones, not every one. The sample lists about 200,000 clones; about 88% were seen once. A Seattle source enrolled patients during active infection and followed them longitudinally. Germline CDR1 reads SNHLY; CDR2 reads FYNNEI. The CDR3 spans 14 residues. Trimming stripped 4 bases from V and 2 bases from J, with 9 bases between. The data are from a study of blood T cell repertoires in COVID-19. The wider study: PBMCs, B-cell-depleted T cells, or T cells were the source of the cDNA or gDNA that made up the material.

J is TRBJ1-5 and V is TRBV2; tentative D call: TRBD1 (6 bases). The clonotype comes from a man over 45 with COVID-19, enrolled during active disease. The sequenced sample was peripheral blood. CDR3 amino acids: CASSGSGGNQPQHF. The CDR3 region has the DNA TGTGCCAGCAGTGGGTCAGGGGGCAATCAGCCCCAGCATTTT.